These 25 T cell receptor beta chains came from one sample sequenced in a study of blood T cell repertoires in COVID-19. Only in-frame clones appear in the TCRdb table, and some are missing; sequencing was by immunoSEQ multiplex PCR. This sample has approximately 190,000 clones; 80% to 85% occur once, and the top ten carry around 6.1%. Sequencing input: peripheral blood. Every receptor here comes from a middle-aged woman with acute or convalescent COVID-19.

The rearrangement joins TRBV2 to TRBJ1-5; 7 bases fit TRBD1. Germline-derived CDR1 and CDR2 are SNHLY and FYNNEI. This CDR3 has 13 residues. Trimming removed 7 bases from V and 6 bases from J; junction bases left unmatched: 6. CDR3 sequence: CASNPGQFQPQHF. CDR3 sequence (DNA): TGTGCCAGCAACCCGGGACAGTTTCAGCCCCAGCATTTT. Full variable domain (rest looked up from reference TRBV2 and TRBJ1-5): EPEVTQTPSHQVTQMGQEVILRCVPISNHLYFYWYRQILGQKVEFLVSFYNNEISEKSEIFDDQFSVERPDGSNFTLKIRSTKLEDSAMYFCASNPGQFQPQHFGDGTRLSIL.

The CDR3 coding sequence is TGTGCCAGCAGCCCCCCAAGCGGGACTAGCACAGATACGCAGTATTTT. Its translation: CASSPPSGTSTDTQYF. V is TRBV7-6 and J is TRBJ2-3; TRBD2 aligns across 7 bases. The CDR3 is 16 amino acids. V shed 5 bases and J 0 bases; nucleotides not matched to a gene: 8. Germline values: CDR1 SGHVS, CDR2 FNYEAQ.

CDR3 bases: TGTGCCAGCAGCTCCAACAGGGGTGTAATCTTAGGGCAGTACTTC. It codes for CASSSNRGVILGQYF. This sequence joins TRBV28 and TRBJ2-7; 7 nucleotides match TRBD1. This CDR3 region has 15 residues. CDR1 and CDR2 from the germline V gene are MDHEN and SYDVKM. Trimming took 6 bases from V and 9 from J; bases not matched to a gene: 17.

The V call is TRBV7-9, the J call TRBJ2-5; D remains unclear. The CDR3 length is 11 residues. V shed 6 bases and J shed 2 bases, with 4 bases lying between them. Per the germline V gene, CDR1 is SEHNR and CDR2 is FQNEAQ (reference sequence). The CDR3 sequence: CASSQQETQYF. The CDR3 region has the DNA TGTGCCAGCAGTCAACAAGAGACCCAGTACTTC.

V usage is TRBV7-2 and J usage is TRBJ1-1, with a possible D match to TRBD1 (6 bases). The CDR3 sequence is 14 residues long. V lost 3 bases to trimming and J lost 3 bases, with 11 bases between them. Per the germline V gene, CDR1 is SGHTA and CDR2 is FQGNSA. CDR3 sequence reads: CASSFQGMDTEAFF. CDR3 DNA sequence: TGTGCCAGCAGCTTTCAGGGGATGGACACTGAAGCTTTCTTT.

V gene TRBV10-3 combines with J gene TRBJ2-5; TRBD2 matches at 10 bases. The CDR3 length is 14 residues. Germline loops: CDR1 ENHRY, CDR2 SYGVKD. The trim removed 6 bases at V and 2 bases at J, leaving 3 bases unmatched. The CDR3 here is CAISLGLAQETQYF. The CDR3 DNA follows: TGTGCCATCAGCCTGGGACTAGCGCAAGAGACCCAGTACTTC.

The chain has TRBV19 and TRBJ1-3; TRBD1 is a possible D gene (5 bases). Trimming took off 5 bases at V and 1 base at J, with 6 bases between the two ends. This CDR3 region has 13 residues. CDR1 and CDR2 from the germline V gene are LNHDA and SQIVND (reference sequence). The CDR3 loop reads CASSWTSGNTIYF. CDR3 DNA: TGTGCCAGTAGTTGGACATCTGGAAACACCATATATTTT.

The table lists this clone with a few counts. This chain connects TRBV5-1 to TRBJ1-4; 9 positions match TRBD1. Unmatched junction bases numbered 5, after V lost 0 bases and J lost 8 bases. The CDR3 runs 15 residues. Germline CDR1 is SGHRS and CDR2 is YFSETQ. The CDR3 loop reads CASSLGGTGNEKLFF. Written as DNA, the CDR3 is TGCGCCAGCAGCTTGGGGGGGACAGGGAACGAAAAACTGTTTTTT.

The chain's CDR3 is CASSYSNGAGEAFF. CDR3 in DNA: TGTGCCAGCAGTTACTCGAACGGAGCGGGTGAAGCTTTCTTT. This sequence joins TRBV6-5 and TRBJ1-1; D gene unclear. V gave up 0 bases and J gave up 7 bases, with 12 bases separating them. The CDR3 length is 14 residues. Germline CDR1 reads MNHEY; CDR2 reads SVGAGI.

The rearrangement links TRBV2 to TRBJ2-2; weak D call: TRBD1 (6 bases). There are 13 residues in the CDR3. The germline V gene encodes CDR1 SNHLY and CDR2 FYNNEI. V was shortened by 5 bases and J by 4 bases, with 8 bases between the two germline ends. CDR3 sequence: CASSRDTTGELFF. In nucleotides, the CDR3 is TGTGCCAGCAGTAGGGACACCACCGGGGAGCTGTTTTTT. The full variable domain, rest sourced from reference TRBV2 and TRBJ2-2, is EPEVTQTPSHQVTQMGQEVILRCVPISNHLYFYWYRQILGQKVEFLVSFYNNEISEKSEIFDDQFSVERPDGSNFTLKIRSTKLEDSAMYFCASSRDTTGELFFGEGSRLTVL.

This clone was seen a handful of times. V gene TRBV5-1 combines with J gene TRBJ2-2; 8 bases map to TRBD1. Per germline, CDR1 SGHRS and CDR2 YFSETQ. CDR3 size: 15 residues. V shed 0 bases and J 3 bases; nucleotides not matched to a gene: 1. CDR3 amino acids: CASSLAGGDTGELFF. As DNA, the CDR3 is TGCGCCAGCAGCTTGGCAGGGGGCGACACCGGGGAGCTGTTTTTT.

CDR3 sequence reads: CASSFGQGDGYTF. CDR3 nucleotide sequence: TGTGCCAGCAGTTTTGGACAGGGGGATGGCTACACCTTC. This chain uses TRBV27 with TRBJ1-2, with 10 bases fitting TRBD1. V lost 3 bases to trimming and J lost 6 bases; unmatched junction nucleotides: 1. The CDR3 spans 13 residues. Germline loops: CDR1 MNHEY, CDR2 SMNVEV (reference sequence).

This clone was seen a few times. The chain is built from TRBV7-6 and TRBJ2-1, with 15 nucleotides matching TRBD2. The trim removed 1 base at V and 0 bases at J, leaving 7 bases unmatched. CDR3 length: 20 amino acids. CDR1 and CDR2 (germline): SGHVS, FNYEAQ. Written as DNA, the CDR3 is TGTGCCAGCAGCTTAGGGACTAGCGGGAGGGCCCTCAGCTCCTACAATGAGCAGTTCTTC. Protein product: CASSLGTSGRALSSYNEQFF.

The chain carries TRBV28 and TRBJ1-2; TRBD1 might be the D (6 bases). Germline assignment: CDR1 MDHEN and CDR2 SYDVKM. The CDR3 length is 16 residues. Trimming left V 6 bases short and J 4 bases short, with 21 bases between. The CDR3 bases are TGTGCCAGCAGCCCCGGACAGCCCTATATCTTCTATGGCTACACCTTC. This gives the protein CASSPGQPYIFYGYTF.

This clone was picked up a small number of times. This chain connects TRBV7-9 to TRBJ2-7; 9 positions match TRBD1. Germline V gene lookup returns CDR1 SEHNR and CDR2 FQNEAQ (reference sequence). The CDR3 sequence is 15 residues long. J was trimmed by 3 bases and V by 7 bases; bases with no gene match: 10. The CDR3 loop reads CASTLLGQGNYEQYF. Here the CDR3 DNA reads TGTGCCAGCACCCTTTTGGGACAGGGAAACTACGAGCAGTACTTC.

Only a few counts were recorded for this clone. The genes are TRBV5-1 and TRBJ1-2, with 8 bases lining up with TRBD1. Trimming removed 3 bases from V and 5 bases from J; junction bases left unmatched: 3. This CDR3 region has 13 residues. Germline CDR1 SGHRS, CDR2 YFSETQ. The CDR3 is CASSSTGAYGYTF. In DNA form, the CDR3 reads TGCGCCAGCAGCTCGACAGGGGCGTATGGCTACACCTTC.

This clone was seen a handful of times. The chain is built from TRBV2 and TRBJ2-2; the D gene is possibly TRBD1 (6 bases). The CDR3 is 17 residues long. Germline lookup yields CDR1 SNHLY and CDR2 FYNNEI. V dropped 6 bases and J dropped 5 bases, with 22 bases sitting between them. CDR3 DNA sequence: TGTGCCAGCAGCGGACAGAAATATATGTATAGGACCGGGGAGCTGTTTTTT. Translating gives CASSGQKYMYRTGELFF.

The rearrangement joins TRBV6-5 to TRBJ1-2; D is undetermined. Germline V gene data show CDR1 as MNHEY and CDR2 as SVGAGI. There are 16 residues in the CDR3. V lost 0 bases, J lost 7 bases, and 18 bases lay in between. CDR3 sequence: CASSYSIGGKGFGYTF. The CDR3 coding sequence is TGTGCCAGCAGTTACTCGATTGGAGGGAAGGGTTTTGGCTACACCTTC.

V is TRBV10-2 and J is TRBJ1-1, with D perhaps TRBD1 (6 bases). The CDR3 has 13 residues. Germline-derived CDR1 and CDR2 are WSHSY and SAAADI. V was clipped by 8 bases and J by 4 bases, with 14 bases between them. Here the CDR3 reads CASSQGRITEAFF. The CDR3, as DNA: TGCGCCAGCTCCCAGGGGCGGATCACTGAAGCTTTCTTT.

The J gene is TRBJ2-1, the V gene TRBV27, with 7 bases matching TRBD2. CDR1 is MNHEY and CDR2 is SMNVEV in the germline V gene (reference sequence). The CDR3 consists of 15 residues. V gave up 2 bases and J gave up 7 bases; unmatched junction bases: 8. The CDR3 DNA reads TGTGCCAGCAGTTTAATCCGGGAGGCCAGGAATGAGCAGTTCTTC. This sequence encodes CASSLIREARNEQFF.

This clone was recorded a few times. The genes are TRBV5-1 and TRBJ1-3; D remains unclear. V shed 7 bases and J shed 0 bases, with 17 bases lying between them. Germline CDR1 SGHRS, CDR2 YFSETQ. This CDR3 region has 16 residues. The CDR3 region is CASSVAYGNSGNTIYF. The CDR3 DNA is TGCGCCAGCTCGGTAGCGTACGGGAACTCTGGAAACACCATATATTTT.

The sample holds one count of this clone. V and J are TRBV28 and TRBJ2-1, with TRBD1 as a possible D gene (6 bases). Trimming took 3 bases from V and 7 from J, leaving 13 bases between them. The length of the CDR3 is 14 residues. Looked up from germline, CDR1 is MDHEN and CDR2 is SYDVKM. The CDR3 DNA sequence: TGTGCCAGCAGTTTTCCTGGGGGCCTGAATGAGCAGTTCTTC. This gives the protein CASSFPGGLNEQFF.

The J gene is TRBJ1-1, the V gene TRBV28, with 8 nucleotides matching TRBD1. V shed 1 base, J shed 8 bases, and the junction held 6 bases outside the gene matches. The V gene's germline CDR1 is MDHEN and CDR2 SYDVKM. The CDR3 is 14 amino acids. This chain's CDR3 is CASSLSDRGKEAFF. CDR3 in DNA: TGTGCCAGCAGTTTATCAGACAGGGGCAAAGAAGCTTTCTTT.

To note about this clone: The identical CDR3 is also encoded by other nucleotide sequences in the sample. The V and J genes are TRBV7-9 and TRBJ2-3; unclear D gene. Deletions cut 2 bases from V and 5 bases from J, with 5 bases between. In germline, CDR1 is SEHNR, CDR2 FQNEAQ (reference sequence). This CDR3 region has 12 residues. The CDR3 region is CASSLSGDTQYF. CDR3 nucleotides: TGTGCCAGCAGCTTATCCGGAGATACGCAGTATTTT.

The rearrangement links TRBV24-1 to TRBJ1-4, with D tentatively TRBD1 (5 bases). V gave up 3 bases and J gave up 8 bases, with 9 bases separating them. Germline values: CDR1 KGHDR, CDR2 SFDVKD. This CDR3 contains 13 residues. CDR3 region: CATSDGGVEKLFF. CDR3 in DNA: TGTGCCACCAGTGATGGGGGGGTCGAAAAACTGTTTTTT.